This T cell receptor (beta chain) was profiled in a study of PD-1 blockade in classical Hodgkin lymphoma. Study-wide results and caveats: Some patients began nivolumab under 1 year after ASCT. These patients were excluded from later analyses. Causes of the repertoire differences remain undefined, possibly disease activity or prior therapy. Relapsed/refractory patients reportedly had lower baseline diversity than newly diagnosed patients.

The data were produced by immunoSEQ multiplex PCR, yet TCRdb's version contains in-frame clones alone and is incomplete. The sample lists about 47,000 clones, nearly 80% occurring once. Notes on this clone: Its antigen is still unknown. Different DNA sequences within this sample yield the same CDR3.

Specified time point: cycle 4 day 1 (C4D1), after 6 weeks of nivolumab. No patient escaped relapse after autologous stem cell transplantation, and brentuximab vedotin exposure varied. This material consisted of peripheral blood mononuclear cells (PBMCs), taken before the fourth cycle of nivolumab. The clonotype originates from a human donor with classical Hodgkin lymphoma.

In DNA, the CDR3 is TGTGCCAGCAGTTTAACGGGCGAAGAGACCCAGTACTTC. Its translation is CASSLTGEETQYF. The gene calls are TRBV6-5 and TRBJ2-5; D is undetermined. Trimming removed 4 bases at V and 3 bases at J, with 9 bases between. The CDR3 length is 13 residues. Germline V CDR1 and CDR2: MNHEY, SVGAGI.